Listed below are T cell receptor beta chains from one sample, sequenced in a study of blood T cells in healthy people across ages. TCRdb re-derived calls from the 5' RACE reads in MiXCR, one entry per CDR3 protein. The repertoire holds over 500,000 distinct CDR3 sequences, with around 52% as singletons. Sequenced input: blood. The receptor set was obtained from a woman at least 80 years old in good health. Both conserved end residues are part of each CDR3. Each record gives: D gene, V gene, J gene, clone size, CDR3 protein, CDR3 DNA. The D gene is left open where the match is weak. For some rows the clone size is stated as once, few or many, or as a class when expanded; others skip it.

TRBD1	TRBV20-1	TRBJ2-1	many	CSALHAQGANEQFF	TGCAGTGCTCTCCATGCCCAGGGGGCGAATGAGCAGTTCTTC
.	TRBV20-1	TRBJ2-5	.	CSASVGVETQYF	TGCAGTGCTAGTGTCGGGGTTGAGACCCAGTACTTC
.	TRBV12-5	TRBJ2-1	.	CASGLVLSTVPDNNEQFF	TGTGCTAGTGGTTTGGTACTGTCGACAGTGCCCGATAACAATGAGCAGTTCTTC
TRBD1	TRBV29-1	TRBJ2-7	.	CSATRTGGNEQYF	TGCAGCGCGACTCGGACAGGGGGGAACGAGCAGTACTTC
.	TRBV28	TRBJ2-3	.	CASSTSTGGWSTDTQYF	.
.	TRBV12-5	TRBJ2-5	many	CASGSQLQETQYF	TGTGCTAGTGGTTCACAGCTCCAAGAGACCCAGTACTTC
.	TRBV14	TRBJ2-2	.	CASSQVDFQNTGELFF	TGTGCCAGCAGCCAAGTTGACTTTCAGAACACCGGGGAGCTGTTTTTT
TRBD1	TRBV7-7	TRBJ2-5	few	CASSSGTGDAETQYF	TGTGCCAGCAGCTCCGGGACAGGGGATGCAGAGACCCAGTACTTC
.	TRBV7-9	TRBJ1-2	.	CASTPAGYTF	TGTGCCAGCACCCCAGCTGGCTACACCTTC
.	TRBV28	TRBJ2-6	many	CASSLLLDSLSGANVLTF	TGTGCCAGCTCCCTTCTATTGGACAGTCTCTCTGGGGCCAACGTCCTGACTTTC
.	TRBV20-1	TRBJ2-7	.	CSARVAGRDSRGEQYF	TGCAGTGCTAGAGTCGCCGGACGGGACTCCAGGGGCGAGCAGTACTTC
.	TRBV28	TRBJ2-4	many	CASSLIKNIQYF	TGTGCCAGCAGTTTAATCAAAAACATTCAGTACTTC
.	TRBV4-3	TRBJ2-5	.	CASSQDRLSSTQYF	TGCGCCAGCAGCCAAGATCGGCTATCCTCGACCCAGTACTTC
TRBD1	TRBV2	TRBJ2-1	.	CASSDDREYNEQFF	TGTGCCAGCAGCGATGACAGGGAGTACAATGAGCAGTTCTTC
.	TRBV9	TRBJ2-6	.	CASSRAALSGANVLTF	TGTGCCAGCAGCAGGGCAGCCCTCTCTGGGGCCAACGTCCTGACTTTC
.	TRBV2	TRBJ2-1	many	CASRGPGLSEQFF	TGTGCCAGCAGAGGCCCAGGGCTATCTGAGCAGTTCTTC
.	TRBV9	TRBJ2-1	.	CASSPLGGETYNEQFF	TGTGCCAGCAGCCCTCTGGGCGGGGAGACCTACAATGAGCAGTTCTTC
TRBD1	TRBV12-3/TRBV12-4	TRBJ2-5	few	CASSLKGAETQYF	TGTGCCAGCAGTTTGAAGGGGGCAGAGACCCAGTACTTC
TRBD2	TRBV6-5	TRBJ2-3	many	CASSYSPSGVKDTQYF	TGTGCCAGCAGTTACTCACCTAGCGGGGTAAAAGATACGCAGTATTTT
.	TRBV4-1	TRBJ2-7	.	CASSQFFGGTSSYEQYF	TGCGCCAGCAGCCAATTTTTTGGGGGGACTTCCTCCTACGAGCAGTACTTC
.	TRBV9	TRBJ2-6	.	CASSDRDYGANVLTF	TGTGCCAGCAGCGACAGGGACTACGGGGCCAACGTCCTGACTTTC
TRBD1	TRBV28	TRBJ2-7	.	CASSLETGSDEQYF	TGTGCCAGCAGTTTAGAGACAGGGAGCGACGAGCAGTACTTC
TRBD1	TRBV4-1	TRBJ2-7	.	CASSHRDRVHEQYF	TGCGCCAGCAGCCACCGGGACAGGGTGCACGAGCAGTACTTC
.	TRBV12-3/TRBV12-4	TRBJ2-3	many	CASGSPTTGTDTQYF	TGTGCCAGCGGCTCCCCCACGACAGGCACAGATACGCAGTATTTT
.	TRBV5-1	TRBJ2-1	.	CASRSGTGNNEQFF	TGCGCCAGCAGGTCGGGGACCGGAAACAATGAGCAGTTCTTC
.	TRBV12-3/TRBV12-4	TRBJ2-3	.	CASRVGVDTQYF	TGTGCCAGCAGAGTTGGTGTGGATACGCAGTATTTT
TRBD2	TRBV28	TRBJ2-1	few	CASSPSGLAGGTSYNGQFF	TGTGCCAGCAGCCCTTCGGGACTAGCGGGAGGAACCTCCTACAATGGGCAGTTCTTC
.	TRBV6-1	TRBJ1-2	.	CASSGWSAECGYTF	TGTGCCAGCAGTGGTTGGTCCGCCGAGTGCGGCTACACCTTC
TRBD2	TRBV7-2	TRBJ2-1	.	CASSLARTSGGLSSYNEQFF	TGTGCCAGCAGCTTAGCGCGGACTAGCGGGGGCCTGAGCTCCTACAATGAGCAGTTCTTC
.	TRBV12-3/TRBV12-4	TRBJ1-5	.	CASSFSTGPPQHF	TGTGCCAGCAGTTTTAGTACAGGTCCGCCCCAGCATTTT
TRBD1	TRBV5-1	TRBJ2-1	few	CASSPLTGRPYNEQFF	TGCGCCAGCAGCCCGCTGACAGGGAGACCCTACAATGAGCAGTTCTTC
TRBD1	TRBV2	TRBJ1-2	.	CASSATRQGGYTF	TGTGCCAGCAGTGCGACCCGACAGGGAGGCTACACCTTC
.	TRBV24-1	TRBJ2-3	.	CATSEGSGTDYDTQYF	TGTGCCACCAGTGAAGGGAGTGGGACGGATTATGATACGCAGTATTTT
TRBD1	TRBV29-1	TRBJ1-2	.	CSVVQGGDGYTF	TGCAGCGTTGTCCAGGGGGGCGACGGCTACACCTTC
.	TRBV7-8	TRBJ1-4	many	CASSMGGDLTATNEKLFF	TGTGCCAGCAGCATGGGAGGGGACCTAACTGCAACTAATGAAAAACTGTTTTTT
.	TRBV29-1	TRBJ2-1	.	CSSTGGTSYNEQFF	TGCAGCTCGACGGGCGGTACCTCCTACAATGAGCAGTTCTTC
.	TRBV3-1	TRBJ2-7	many	CASSQEVRGSGPYEQYF	TGTGCCAGCAGCCAAGAAGTTCGGGGGAGTGGGCCCTACGAGCAGTACTTC
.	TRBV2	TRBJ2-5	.	CASTPGSFYNEQYF	TGTGCCAGCACCCCGGGGTCCTTCTACAATGAGCAGTACTTC
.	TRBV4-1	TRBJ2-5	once	CASSQGLDPFEQYF	TGCGCCAGCAGCCAAGGACTAGACCCCTTTGAGCAGTACTTC
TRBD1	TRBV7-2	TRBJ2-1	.	CASSLVQGAGNEQFF	TGTGCCAGCAGCTTAGTACAGGGGGCGGGGAATGAGCAGTTCTTC
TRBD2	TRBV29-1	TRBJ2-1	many	CSVVGRASEYNEQFF	TGCAGCGTTGTAGGGAGGGCTAGCGAATACAATGAGCAGTTCTTC
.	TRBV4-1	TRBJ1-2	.	CASRAGSNSYGYTF	TGCGCCAGCAGAGCTGGAAGCAACTCCTATGGCTACACCTTC
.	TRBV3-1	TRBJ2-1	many	CASSLDSNPNNEQFF	TGTGCCAGCAGCCTGGACAGCAACCCTAACAATGAGCAGTTCTTC
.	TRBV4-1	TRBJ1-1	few	CASSQGVRGTQEAFF	TGCGCCAGCAGCCAAGGGGTCCGGGGGACACAAGAAGCTTTCTTT
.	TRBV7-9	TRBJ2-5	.	CASSLISAKGEETQYF	TGTGCCAGCAGCTTGATTAGCGCGAAAGGGGAAGAGACCCAGTACTTC
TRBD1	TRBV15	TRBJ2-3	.	CATSGDRRYTDTQYF	TGTGCCACCAGCGGGGACAGGCGGTACACAGATACGCAGTATTTT
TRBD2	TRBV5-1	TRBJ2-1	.	CASSLRGVSDNEQFF	TGCGCCAGCAGCTTGCGGGGGGTATCGGACAATGAGCAGTTCTTC
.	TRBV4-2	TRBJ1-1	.	CASSQVVRGLGTEAFF	TGTGCCAGCAGCCAAGTAGTTCGGGGTCTAGGCACTGAAGCTTTCTTT
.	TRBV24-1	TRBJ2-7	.	CATSDYEQYF	TGTGCCACCAGTGATTACGAGCAGTACTTC
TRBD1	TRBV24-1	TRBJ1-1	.	CAASDPGQGTAFF	TGTGCCGCCAGTGACCCGGGACAGGGGACGGCTTTCTTT
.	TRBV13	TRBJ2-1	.	CASSLGRTKPHNEQFF	TGTGCCAGCAGCTTAGGTCGGACTAAACCACACAATGAGCAGTTCTTC
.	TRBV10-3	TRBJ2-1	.	CAITERRPPFNEQFF	TGTGCCATCACGGAACGGAGGCCCCCCTTTAATGAGCAGTTCTTC
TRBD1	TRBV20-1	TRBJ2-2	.	CSARGDRQGGYTGELFF	TGCAGTGCTAGAGGGGACAGACAGGGGGGGTACACCGGGGAGCTGTTTTTT
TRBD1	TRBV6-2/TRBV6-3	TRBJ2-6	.	CASSYSKDRGLSGANVLTF	TGTGCCAGCAGTTACTCGAAGGACAGGGGGTTATCTGGGGCCAACGTCCTGACTTTC
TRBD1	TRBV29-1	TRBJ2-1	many	CSVGGQASSYNEQFF	TGCAGCGTGGGGGGACAGGCGAGCTCCTACAATGAGCAGTTCTTC
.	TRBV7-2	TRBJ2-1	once	CASSPPGRGSSYNERFF	TGTGCCAGCAGCCCTCCGGGGCGGGGAAGTTCCTACAATGAGCGGTTCTTC
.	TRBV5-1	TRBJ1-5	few	CASSLATGDGNQPQHF	TGCGCCAGCAGCTTGGCCACAGGAGATGGTAATCAGCCCCAGCATTTT
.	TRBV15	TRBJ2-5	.	CATSFAAETQYF	TGTGCCACCAGTTTCGCGGCAGAGACCCAGTACTTC
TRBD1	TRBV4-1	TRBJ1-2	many	CASSPQGQADYGYTF	TGCGCCAGCAGCCCACAAGGACAGGCCGACTATGGCTACACCTTC
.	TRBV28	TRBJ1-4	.	CASSLFGGPLDEKLFF	TGTGCCAGCAGTTTATTCGGCGGGCCACTAGATGAAAAACTGTTTTTT